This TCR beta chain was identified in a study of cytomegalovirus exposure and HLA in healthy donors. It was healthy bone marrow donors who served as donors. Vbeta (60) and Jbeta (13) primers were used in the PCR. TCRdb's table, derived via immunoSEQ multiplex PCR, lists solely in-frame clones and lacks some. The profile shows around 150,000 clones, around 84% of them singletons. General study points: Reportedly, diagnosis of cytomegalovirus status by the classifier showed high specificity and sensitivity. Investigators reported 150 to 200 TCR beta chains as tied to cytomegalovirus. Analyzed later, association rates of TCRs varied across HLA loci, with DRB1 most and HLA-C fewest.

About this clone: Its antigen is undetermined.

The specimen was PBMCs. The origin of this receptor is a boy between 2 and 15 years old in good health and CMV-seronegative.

CDR3 amino acids: CASSPPDTGELFF. The CDR3, as DNA: TGTGCCAGCAGTCCGCCGGACACCGGGGAGCTGTTTTTT. This rearrangement joins TRBV28 to TRBJ2-2; no definite D call. CDR1 and CDR2 from the germline V gene are MDHEN and SYDVKM. This CDR3 spans 13 amino acids. Trimming pared 5 bases from V and 3 bases from J, leaving 7 bases between. The variable domain in full, with the rest retrieved from reference TRBV28 and TRBJ2-2, is DVKVTQSSRYLVKRTGEKVFLECVQDMDHENMFWYRQDPGLGLRLIYFSYDVKMKEKGDIPEGYSVSREKKERFSLILESASTNQTSMYLCASSPPDTGELFFGEGSRLTVL.